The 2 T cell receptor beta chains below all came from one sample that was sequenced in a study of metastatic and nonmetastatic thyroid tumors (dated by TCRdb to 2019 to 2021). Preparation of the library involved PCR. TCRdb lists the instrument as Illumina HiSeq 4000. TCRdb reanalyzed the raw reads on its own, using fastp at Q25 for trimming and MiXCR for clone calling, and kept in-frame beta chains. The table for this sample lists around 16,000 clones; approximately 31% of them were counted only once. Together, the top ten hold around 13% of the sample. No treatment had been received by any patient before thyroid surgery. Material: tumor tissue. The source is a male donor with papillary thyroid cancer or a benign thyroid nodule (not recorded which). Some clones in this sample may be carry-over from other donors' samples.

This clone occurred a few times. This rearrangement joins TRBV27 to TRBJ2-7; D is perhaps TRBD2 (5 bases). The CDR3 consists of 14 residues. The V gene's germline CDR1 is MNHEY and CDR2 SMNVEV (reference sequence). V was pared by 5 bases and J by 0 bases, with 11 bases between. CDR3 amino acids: CASSPADYSYEQYF. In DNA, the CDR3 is TGTGCCAGCAGTCCGGCCGACTACTCCTACGAGCAGTACTTC.

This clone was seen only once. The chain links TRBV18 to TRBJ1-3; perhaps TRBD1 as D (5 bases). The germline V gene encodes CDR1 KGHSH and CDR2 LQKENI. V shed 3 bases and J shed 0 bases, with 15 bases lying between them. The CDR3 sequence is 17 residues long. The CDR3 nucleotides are TGTGCCAGCTCACCTCTGACGGGGGGAAGCTCTGGAAACACCATATATTTT. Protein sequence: CASSPLTGGSSGNTIYF.